The 5 T cell receptor beta chains below come from one sample, sequenced in a study of cytomegalovirus exposure and HLA in healthy donors. The PCR ran on 60 Vbeta and 13 Jbeta primers. Only in-frame clones appear in the TCRdb table, and some are missing; sequencing was by immunoSEQ multiplex PCR. The sample holds some 170,000 clones, about 81% seen once. The specimen was PBMCs. The receptors here all came from a woman under 30 in good health and CMV-seronegative.

J is TRBJ2-3 and V is TRBV10-1, with a weak D call TRBD2 (7 bases). Per germline, CDR1 WNHNN and CDR2 SYGVQD (reference sequence). V lost 3 bases, J lost 2 bases, and 21 bases lay in between. CDR3 length equals 18 residues. The CDR3 DNA is TGCGCCAGCAGTGAAAGGAGGGGGGGGGACATTTTCACAGATACGCAGTATTTT. This codes for CASSERRGGDIFTDTQYF.

This chain uses TRBV10-3 with TRBJ2-1, with 7 bases fitting TRBD1. The germline V gene has CDR1 ENHRY and CDR2 SYGVKD. CDR3 length equals 15 residues. V gave up 6 bases and J gave up 3 bases; unmatched junction bases: 8. The DNA of the CDR3 is TGTGCCATCAGGAGCCCGGGACAGCTCTACAATGAGCAGTTCTTC. Translation gives CAIRSPGQLYNEQFF.

This chain uses TRBV7-9 with TRBJ2-5; no firm D call. Germline V lookup: CDR1 SEHNR, CDR2 FQNEAQ (reference sequence). The CDR3 consists of 14 residues. The V end lost 5 bases, the J end lost 6 bases, and 16 bases lay between the germline ends. The CDR3 DNA sequence: TGTGCCAGCAGCCTGTTCCTAGAACAAAAGACCCAGTACTTC. Residues: CASSLFLEQKTQYF.

This chain uses TRBV11-2 with TRBJ1-1; 7 nucleotides line up with TRBD1. The germline CDR1 and CDR2 sequences are SGHAT and FQNNGV. The J segment lost 11 bases and the V segment lost 5 bases, leaving 14 bases of the junction unmatched. The CDR3 totals 14 residues. In nucleotides, the CDR3 is TGTGCCAGCAGCATCGGTGACAGGGAAGGATACGCTTTCTTT. Amino acids: CASSIGDREGYAFF.

The V and J genes are TRBV6-1 and TRBJ2-5, with D tentatively TRBD1 (6 bases). The J call may not be correct, given that the DNA end is closer to TRBJ2-7. Per the germline V gene, CDR1 is MNHNS and CDR2 is SASEGT. The CDR3 covers 12 residues. For the CDR3, the DNA is TGTGCCAGCAGTACTCAGGGGATCGAGCAGTACTTC. Translation: CASSTQGIEQYF.